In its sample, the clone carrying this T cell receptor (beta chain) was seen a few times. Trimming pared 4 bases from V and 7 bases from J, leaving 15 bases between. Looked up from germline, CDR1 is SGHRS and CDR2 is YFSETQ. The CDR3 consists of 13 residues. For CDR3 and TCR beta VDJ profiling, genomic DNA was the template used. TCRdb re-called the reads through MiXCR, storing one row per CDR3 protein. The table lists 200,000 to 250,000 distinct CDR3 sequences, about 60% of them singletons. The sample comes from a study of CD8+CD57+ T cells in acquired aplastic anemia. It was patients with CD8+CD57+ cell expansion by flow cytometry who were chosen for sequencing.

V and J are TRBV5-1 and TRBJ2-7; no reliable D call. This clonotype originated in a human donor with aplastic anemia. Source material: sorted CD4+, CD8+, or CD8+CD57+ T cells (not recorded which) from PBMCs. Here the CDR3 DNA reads TGCGCCAGCAGCCCGCCCCGAACCGGGGAGCAGTACTTC. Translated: CASSPPRTGEQYF.